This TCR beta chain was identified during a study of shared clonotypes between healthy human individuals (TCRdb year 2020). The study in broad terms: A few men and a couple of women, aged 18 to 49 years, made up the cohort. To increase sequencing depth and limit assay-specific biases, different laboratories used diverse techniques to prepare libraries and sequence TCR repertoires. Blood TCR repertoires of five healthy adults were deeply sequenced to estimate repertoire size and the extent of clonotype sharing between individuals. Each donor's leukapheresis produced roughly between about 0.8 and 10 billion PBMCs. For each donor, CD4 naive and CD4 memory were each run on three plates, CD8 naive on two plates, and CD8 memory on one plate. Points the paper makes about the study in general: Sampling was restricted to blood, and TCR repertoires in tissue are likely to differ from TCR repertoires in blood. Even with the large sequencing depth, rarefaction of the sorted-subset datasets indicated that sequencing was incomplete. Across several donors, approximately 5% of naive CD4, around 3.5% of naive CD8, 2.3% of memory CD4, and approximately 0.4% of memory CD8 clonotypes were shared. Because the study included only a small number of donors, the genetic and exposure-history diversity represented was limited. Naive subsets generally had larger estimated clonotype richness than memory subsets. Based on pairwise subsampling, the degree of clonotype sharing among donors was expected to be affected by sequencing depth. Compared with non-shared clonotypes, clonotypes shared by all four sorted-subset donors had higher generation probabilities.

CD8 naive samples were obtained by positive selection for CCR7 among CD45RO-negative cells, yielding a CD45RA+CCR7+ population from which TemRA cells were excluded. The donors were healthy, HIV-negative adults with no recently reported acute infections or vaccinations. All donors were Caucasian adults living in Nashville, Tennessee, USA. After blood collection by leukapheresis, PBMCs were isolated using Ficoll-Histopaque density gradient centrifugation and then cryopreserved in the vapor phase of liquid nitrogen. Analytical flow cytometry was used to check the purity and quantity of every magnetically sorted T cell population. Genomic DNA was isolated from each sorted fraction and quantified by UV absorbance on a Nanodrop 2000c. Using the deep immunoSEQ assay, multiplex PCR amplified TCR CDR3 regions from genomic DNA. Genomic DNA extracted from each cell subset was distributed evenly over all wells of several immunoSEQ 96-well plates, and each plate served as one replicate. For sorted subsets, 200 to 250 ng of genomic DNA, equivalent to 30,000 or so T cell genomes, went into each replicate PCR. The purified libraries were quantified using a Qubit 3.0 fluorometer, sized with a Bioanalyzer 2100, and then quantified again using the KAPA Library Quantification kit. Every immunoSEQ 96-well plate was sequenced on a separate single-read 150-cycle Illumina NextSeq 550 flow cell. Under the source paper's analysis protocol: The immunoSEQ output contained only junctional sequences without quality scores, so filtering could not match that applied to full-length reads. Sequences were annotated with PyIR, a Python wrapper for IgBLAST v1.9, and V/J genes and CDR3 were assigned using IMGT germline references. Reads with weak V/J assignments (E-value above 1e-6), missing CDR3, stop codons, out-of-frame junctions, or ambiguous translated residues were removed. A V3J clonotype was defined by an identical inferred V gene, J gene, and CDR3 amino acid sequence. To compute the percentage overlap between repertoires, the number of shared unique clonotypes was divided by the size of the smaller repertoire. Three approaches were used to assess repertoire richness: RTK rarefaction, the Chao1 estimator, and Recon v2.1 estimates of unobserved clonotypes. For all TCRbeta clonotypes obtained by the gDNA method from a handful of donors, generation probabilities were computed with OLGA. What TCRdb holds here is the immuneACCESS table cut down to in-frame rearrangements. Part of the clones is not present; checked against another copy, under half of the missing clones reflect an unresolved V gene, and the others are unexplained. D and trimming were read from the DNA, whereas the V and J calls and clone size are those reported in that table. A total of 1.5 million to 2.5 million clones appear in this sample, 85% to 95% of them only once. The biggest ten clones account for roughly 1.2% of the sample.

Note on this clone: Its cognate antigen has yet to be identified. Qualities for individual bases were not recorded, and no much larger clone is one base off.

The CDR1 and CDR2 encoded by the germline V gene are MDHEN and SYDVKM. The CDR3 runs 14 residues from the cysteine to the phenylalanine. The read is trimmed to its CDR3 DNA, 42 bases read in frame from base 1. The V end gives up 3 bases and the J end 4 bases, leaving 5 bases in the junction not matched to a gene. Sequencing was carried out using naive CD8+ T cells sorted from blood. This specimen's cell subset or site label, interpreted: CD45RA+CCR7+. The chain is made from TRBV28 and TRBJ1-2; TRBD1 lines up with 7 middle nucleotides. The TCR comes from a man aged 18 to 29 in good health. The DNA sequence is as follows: TGTGCCAGCAGTTTTTCGGGACAGCCCTATGGCTACACCTTC. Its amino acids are CASSFSGQPYGYTF.